The 21 T cell receptor beta chains in this list originate from one sample, sequenced in a study of shared T cell receptors in the human thymus. Repertoires were generated with immunoSEQ multiplex PCR, while TCRdb's copy carries only in-frame clones and drops some. The repertoire holds just under 550,000 clones, with approximately 78% as singletons. These same data were also listed under a study on human thymus T cells.

The sample was thymocytes. The receptor source for this set is a boy less than two years old with a congenital heart defect.

V gene TRBV4-1 combines with J gene TRBJ2-7; TRBD2 aligns across 10 bases. V shed 4 bases and J 5 bases; nucleotides not matched to a gene: 8. The length of the CDR3 is 15 residues. Germline V gives CDR1 MGHRA, CDR2 YSYEKL. The CDR3 DNA reads TGCGCCAGCAGCCCCTGGGCTAGCGGGAGCGACGAGCAGTACTTC. It yields the protein CASSPWASGSDEQYF.

This chain joins TRBV27 and TRBJ2-5, with TRBD2 as a possible D gene (5 bases). V was trimmed by 5 bases and J by 4 bases, leaving 17 bases between them. The CDR3 sequence is 15 residues long. The germline gives CDR1 MNHEY, CDR2 SMNVEV (reference sequence). This chain's CDR3 is CASSLQLGWGETQYF. CDR3 DNA sequence: TGTGCCAGCAGTCTCCAACTAGGATGGGGAGAGACCCAGTACTTC.

In its sample, this clone was seen a few times. The rearrangement links TRBV4-2 to TRBJ2-2, with 11 bases matching TRBD2. The ends lost 0 bases at V and 3 bases at J; junction bases unmatched: 3. The CDR3 contains 17 residues. The germline CDR1 and CDR2 sequences are LGHNA and YNFKEQ. For the CDR3, the DNA is TGTGCCAGCAGCCAAGATCTAGCGGGAGGACACACCGGGGAGCTGTTTTTT. Residues: CASSQDLAGGHTGELFF.

CDR3 sequence reads: CASSMWEKSYEQFF. The CDR3 nucleotides are TGTGCCAGTAGTATGTGGGAGAAAAGCTATGAGCAGTTCTTC. This sequence joins TRBV19 and TRBJ2-1; a possible D gene is TRBD2 (5 bases). Germline V gene data show CDR1 as LNHDA and CDR2 as SQIVND (reference sequence). V lost 3 bases and J lost 8, with 14 bases in between. This CDR3 contains 14 residues. The full variable domain, rest sourced from reference TRBV19 and TRBJ2-1, is DGGITQSPKYLFRKEGQNVTLSCEQNLNHDAMYWYRQDPGQGLRLIYYSQIVNDFQKGDIAEGYSVSREKKESFPLTVTSAQKNPTAFYLCASSMWEKSYEQFFGPGTRLTVL.

The CDR3 loop is CASSVGGRGLLSGELFF. CDR3 DNA: TGTGCCAGCAGCGTAGGTGGAAGGGGGCTACTAAGCGGGGAGCTGTTTTTT. The chain employs TRBV9 and TRBJ2-2; 7 bases map to TRBD1. J lost 7 bases, V lost 0 bases, and 12 bases had no gene match. The CDR3 covers 17 residues. Germline CDR1 SGDLS, CDR2 YYNGEE.

The chain has TRBV5-6 and TRBJ2-1; TRBD2 aligns across 11 bases. Germline trimming cut 0 bases from V and 2 bases from J; bases unmatched to any gene: 10. The germline gives CDR1 SGHDT, CDR2 YYEEEE. The CDR3 extends over 19 amino acids. The CDR3 is CASSLGGKTSGNTYNEQFF. CDR3 nucleotide sequence: TGTGCCAGCAGCTTGGGGGGTAAGACTAGCGGGAATACCTACAATGAGCAGTTCTTC.

This sequence joins TRBV5-6 and TRBJ1-2; D might be TRBD1 (6 bases). The CDR3 covers 16 residues. The germline CDR1 and CDR2 sequences are SGHDT and YYEEEE. Trimming stripped 0 bases from V and 4 bases from J, with 16 bases between. The chain's CDR3 is CASSLVSGGQGYGYTF. The CDR3 nucleotides are TGTGCCAGCAGCTTGGTATCCGGGGGGCAGGGCTATGGCTACACCTTC.

CDR3 amino acids: CASIPRGRQGLAEAHNEQFF. The CDR3 nucleotides are TGTGCCAGCATTCCGAGGGGGCGCCAAGGACTAGCGGAGGCCCACAATGAGCAGTTCTTC. J is TRBJ2-1 and V is TRBV28; 10 positions match TRBD2. The CDR3 length is 20 residues. V trimming: 7 bases; J trimming: 5 bases; junction bases outside the gene matches: 23. Germline lookup yields CDR1 MDHEN and CDR2 SYDVKM.

This chain links TRBV7-9 with TRBJ1-2, with TRBD1 as a possible D gene (6 bases). Trimming took 5 bases from V and 5 from J, leaving 18 bases between them. Germline values: CDR1 SEHNR, CDR2 FQNEAQ (reference sequence). This CDR3 spans 15 amino acids. The CDR3 bases are TGTGCCAGCAGCCCAGGAACGGACAGAGGGTATGGCTACACCTTC. It yields the protein CASSPGTDRGYGYTF.

V gene TRBV25-1 combines with J gene TRBJ2-5; D is perhaps TRBD2 (7 bases). V was shortened by 11 bases and J by 3 bases, with 16 bases between the two germline ends. This CDR3 has 13 amino acids. CDR1 and CDR2 (germline): MGHDK, SYGVNS. The CDR3: CASRGAAKETQYF. The CDR3 nucleotides read TGTGCCTCCCGGGGGGCGGCAAAAGAGACCCAGTACTTC.

The chain employs TRBV29-1 and TRBJ2-1; the D gene is possibly TRBD2 (5 bases). V was trimmed by 5 bases and J by 0 bases, leaving 17 bases between them. The V gene's germline CDR1 is SQVTM and CDR2 ANQGSEA. This CDR3 contains 16 residues. This CDR3 reads CSVRVLASSSYNEQFF. As DNA, the CDR3 is TGCAGCGTTCGGGTTCTAGCCTCCTCCTCCTACAATGAGCAGTTCTTC.

The rearrangement uses TRBV11-2 and TRBJ1-1, with TRBD1 identical over 7 bases. This CDR3 spans 15 amino acids. V was clipped by 3 bases and J by 1 base; unmatched bases: 5. Germline V gene lookup returns CDR1 SGHAT and CDR2 FQNNGV. The CDR3 here is CASSFGAGGNTEAFF. The CDR3 DNA reads TGTGCCAGCAGCTTCGGTGCAGGGGGGAACACTGAAGCTTTCTTT.

The chain carries TRBV29-1 and TRBJ2-1, with 8 bases lining up with TRBD2. The CDR3 sequence is 15 residues long. Germline V gene sequence: CDR1 SQVTM, CDR2 ANQGSEA. Trimming took 3 bases from V and 8 from J; bases not matched to a gene: 12. DNA of the CDR3: TGCAGCGTTGAGAGTGGAACGGGAGGGTTGGATGAGCAGTTCTTC. This sequence encodes CSVESGTGGLDEQFF.

The V call is TRBV30, the J call TRBJ1-5, with 7 nucleotides matching TRBD1. CDR1 is GTSNPN and CDR2 is SVGIG in the germline V gene (reference sequence). The length of the CDR3 is 17 residues. The V gene end was trimmed by 1 base and the J gene end by 5 bases; junction bases not matched to a gene: 14. The CDR3 protein is CAWSAHMTGFQDQPQHF. The CDR3 DNA is TGTGCCTGGAGTGCGCACATGACAGGGTTTCAGGATCAGCCCCAGCATTTT.

This chain uses TRBV4-1 with TRBJ2-1, with D uncertain. Per germline, CDR1 MGHRA and CDR2 YSYEKL. The CDR3 extends over 14 amino acids. Trimming cost V 0 bases and J 3 bases, with 6 bases left between them. In DNA, the CDR3 is TGCGCCAGCAGCCAAGACCCAGTCTACAATGAGCAGTTCTTC. Translated, it gives CASSQDPVYNEQFF.

This clone showed up just a few times. The J gene is TRBJ1-3, the V gene TRBV2; 9 nucleotides agree with TRBD1. V trimming: 6 bases; J trimming: 2 bases; junction bases outside the gene matches: 5. Germline-derived CDR1 and CDR2 are SNHLY and FYNNEI. This CDR3 region has 15 residues. CDR3 in amino acids: CASRKDRGAGNTIYF. The CDR3 DNA follows: TGTGCCAGCAGGAAGGACAGGGGAGCTGGAAACACCATATATTTT.

The CDR3 spells CASSYSTGPQLRYTF. CDR3 DNA: TGTGCCAGCAGTTACTCGACAGGGCCCCAGTTGCGCTACACCTTC. The chain has TRBV6-5 and TRBJ1-2; 7 positions agree with TRBD1. Germline V lookup: CDR1 MNHEY, CDR2 SVGAGI. The V and J ends lost 0 bases and 9 bases, in that order; junction bases with no gene match: 10. The CDR3 extends over 15 amino acids.

The genes are TRBV4-3 and TRBJ2-7, with D unresolved. This CDR3 has 14 amino acids. The germline CDR1 and CDR2 sequences are LGHNA and YSLEER. The germline V and J ends were trimmed by 1 base and 4 bases, with 11 bases remaining between them. CDR3 sequence: CASSQVGDQYEQYF. In nucleotides, the CDR3 is TGCGCCAGCAGCCAAGTTGGAGATCAGTACGAGCAGTACTTC.

J is TRBJ2-7 and V is TRBV10-3; tentative D call: TRBD1 (6 bases). Germline V gene sequence: CDR1 ENHRY, CDR2 SYGVKD. The CDR3 is made up of 12 amino acids. With 8 bases removed from V and 7 bases from J, the gap between germline ends came to 15 bases. The CDR3 reads CAIWARGWEQYF. The DNA of the CDR3 is TGTGCCATCTGGGCCAGGGGATGGGAGCAGTACTTC.

The chain couples TRBV1 to TRBJ2-7; the table's D call TRBD1 went unverified against the DNA. TRBV1 is recorded as a pseudogene. CDR3 length equals 13 residues. The CDR3 loop is CTSSQADQGWQYF. CDR3 in DNA: TGCACCAGCAGCCAAGCGGATCAGGGATGGCAGTACTTC.

The rearrangement links TRBV28 to TRBJ1-5; 8 bases are shared with TRBD1. The CDR3 loop spans 17 amino acids. The V gene end was trimmed by 5 bases and the J gene end by 1 base; junction bases not matched to a gene: 10. Germline-derived CDR1 and CDR2 are MDHEN and SYDVKM. CDR3 protein: CASSALHRDRSNQPQHF. The CDR3 nucleotides are TGTGCCAGCAGTGCACTTCACCGGGACAGGAGCAATCAGCCCCAGCATTTT.